This T cell receptor (beta chain) came from a study of shared T cell receptors in the human thymus. This clone was seen only a few times. TCRdb keeps only in-frame clones here, not all; method: immunoSEQ multiplex PCR. The sample lists approximately 760,000 clones; 80% to 90% were seen once. This CDR3 contains 17 residues. The V gene's germline CDR1 is GTSNPN and CDR2 SVGIG (reference sequence). With 2 bases removed from V and 3 bases from J, the gap between germline ends came to 22 bases. The sample was also linked to a second study, of human thymus T cells.

This TCR came from a girl under two years old with a congenital heart defect. V usage is TRBV30 and J usage is TRBJ1-1; D is undetermined. The sequenced sample consisted of thymocytes. Here the CDR3 DNA reads TGTGCCTGGAGTCCCCCGCCCCCGCCTAGCGTGGACACTGAAGCTTTCTTT. It specifies CAWSPPPPPSVDTEAFF.